These 29 T cell receptor beta chains share one sample of origin, sequenced in a study of CD8+ T cells in alopecia areata. Extracted from the samples, RNA was reverse transcribed into cDNA to serve as the sequencing template. Assay used: immunoSEQ multiplex PCR; TCRdb lists only in-frame clones, some missing. Of about 250,000 clones in the sample, 60% are singletons; the top ten hold 0.75% to 0.95%. Treatment denoted: oral pan-JAK inhibitor, 5-10 mg twice daily. The sample in question was CD4+ T cells sorted from blood, obtained around week 54, from a patient treated with tofacitinib. The receptor source for this set is a human donor with alopecia areata.

Details on this clone: The junction departs from the called germline gene at one end, perhaps through a read error. The chain has TRBV10-3 and TRBJ1-6; D remains ambiguous. CDR1 and CDR2 (germline): ENHRY, SYGVKD. The length of the CDR3 is 13 residues. The CDR3 is CAISESADGPHHF. As DNA, the CDR3 is TGTGCCATCAGTGAGTCAGCAGACGGGCCCCACCACTTT.

This clone has more than one count but fewer than ten. This rearrangement joins TRBV6-6 to TRBJ1-5; 9 bases line up with TRBD1. CDR3 size: 14 residues. CDR1 MNHNY and CDR2 SVGAGI come from the germline V gene (reference sequence). The ends lost 5 bases at V and 11 bases at J; junction bases unmatched: 10. CDR3 amino acids: CASSHNRGQSTQHF. The CDR3 region has the DNA TGTGCCAGCAGTCACAACAGGGGGCAATCGACCCAGCATTTT.

The chain has TRBV7-6 and TRBJ1-1, with 7 bases that match TRBD1. The CDR3 contains 13 residues. V dropped 3 bases and J dropped 5; count of bases not matched to a gene: 3. Germline V gene lookup returns CDR1 SGHVS and CDR2 FNYEAQ. The CDR3 sequence is CASSLGQRTEAFF. In DNA form, the CDR3 reads TGTGCCAGCAGCTTGGGACAGAGGACTGAAGCTTTCTTT.

The rearrangement joins TRBV6-5 to TRBJ1-2; D gene ambiguous. The CDR3 length is 13 residues. Germline CDR1 is MNHEY and CDR2 is SVGAGI. The V and J ends lost 6 bases and 5 bases respectively, with 13 bases between them. CDR3 nucleotide sequence: TGTGCCAGCAGCCTCGACGGCGAATATGGCTACACCTTC. It encodes CASSLDGEYGYTF.

The chain recombines TRBV4-2 with TRBJ2-1, with TRBD1 identical over 11 bases. Germline V gene sequence: CDR1 LGHNA, CDR2 YNFKEQ. Trimming at V came to 4 bases and at J to 7 bases, leaving 6 bases not matched to a gene. This CDR3 spans 15 amino acids. The CDR3 here is CASSPGQGVTNEQFF. For the CDR3, the DNA is TGTGCCAGCAGCCCGGGACAGGGGGTGACGAATGAGCAGTTCTTC.

The chain joins TRBV30 to TRBJ2-2; D gene uncertain. The V gene's germline CDR1 is GTSNPN and CDR2 SVGIG (reference sequence). Trimming stripped 4 bases from V and 0 bases from J, with 6 bases between. The CDR3 totals 13 residues. The CDR3 DNA follows: TGTGCCTGGACAGCCACGAACACCGGGGAGCTGTTTTTT. Translating gives CAWTATNTGELFF.

Remarks on this clone: A read error may explain this, as a much larger clone is one base away. This CDR3 reads CASSTGGNQPQHF. For the CDR3, the DNA is TGTGCCAGCAGCACAGGGGGCAATCAGCCCCAGCATTTT. The chain has TRBV7-9 and TRBJ1-5, with 7 bases fitting TRBD1. V trimming: 5 bases; J trimming: 2 bases; junction bases outside the gene matches: 0. The CDR3 length is 13 residues. Germline lookup yields CDR1 SEHNR and CDR2 FQNEAQ (reference sequence).

CDR3 region: CSVKTGVMYGYTF. The CDR3 DNA reads as TGCAGCGTTAAGACAGGGGTGATGTATGGCTACACCTTC. The V gene is TRBV29-1, the J gene TRBJ1-2; 8 bases are a match to TRBD1. The CDR3 extends over 13 amino acids. J was trimmed by 5 bases and V by 5 bases; bases with no gene match: 7. Looked up from germline, CDR1 is SQVTM and CDR2 is ANQGSEA.

This clone was seen a handful of times. The chain has TRBV19 and TRBJ1-2, with 9 bases that match TRBD1. The CDR3 has 14 residues. Germline CDR1 LNHDA, CDR2 SQIVND (reference sequence). V shed 3 bases and J 7 bases; nucleotides not matched to a gene: 6. CDR3 nucleotide sequence: TGTGCCAGTAGTATCGGACAGGGGCAGAGTGGCTACACCTTC. As protein: CASSIGQGQSGYTF.

This clone was seen more than once but under ten times. The V and J genes are TRBV9 and TRBJ2-1; no clear D gene. CDR1 is SGDLS, CDR2 YYNGEE, per germline. The CDR3 contains 12 residues. The ends were cut back, 0 bases at V and 7 bases at J, with 5 bases in the middle. The CDR3 is CASSVDFNEQFF. CDR3 DNA: TGTGCCAGCAGCGTAGATTTTAATGAGCAGTTCTTC.

Worth noting for this clone: Other DNA sequences in this specimen translate into the identical CDR3. The CDR3: CASSFGREETQYF. DNA of the CDR3: TGTGCCAGCAGCTTCGGACGGGAAGAGACCCAGTACTTC. The gene calls are TRBV7-2 and TRBJ2-5; D is undetermined. CDR1 and CDR2 from the germline V gene are SGHTA and FQGNSA. The CDR3 contains 13 residues. Trimming took 3 bases from V and 3 from J, leaving 8 bases between them.

The V call is TRBV6-5, the J call TRBJ1-1; no clear D. The CDR3 runs 13 residues. The germline CDR1 and CDR2 sequences are MNHEY and SVGAGI. Trimming removed 2 bases from V and 1 base from J, with 5 bases in between. The CDR3 DNA sequence: TGTGCCAGCAGTTACAAAGAGAACACTGAAGCTTTCTTT. Its protein is CASSYKENTEAFF.

The chain has TRBV9 and TRBJ1-2; TRBD1 agrees at 10 bases. This CDR3 region has 14 residues. V lost 4 bases, J lost 8 bases, and 8 bases stayed unmatched. Germline V CDR1 and CDR2: SGDLS, YYNGEE. CDR3 nucleotides: TGTGCCAGCAGCTCAGACAGGGGGCTACTAGGCTACACCTTC. Translated: CASSSDRGLLGYTF.

The chain joins TRBV30 to TRBJ2-5, with 11 bases lining up with TRBD1. The CDR3 runs 15 residues. The V gene's germline CDR1 is GTSNPN and CDR2 SVGIG (reference sequence). With 2 bases clipped from V and 4 bases from J, the junction kept 6 bases outside the gene matches. The CDR3 protein is CAWSSGQGGRETQYF. The CDR3, as DNA: TGTGCCTGGAGTTCGGGACAGGGGGGACGAGAGACCCAGTACTTC. Full variable domain (outside the CDR3, taken from reference TRBV30 and TRBJ2-5): SQTIHQWPATLVQPVGSPLSLECTVEGTSNPNLYWYRQAAGRGLQLLFYSVGIGQISSEVPQNLSASRPQDRQFILSSKKLLLSDSGFYLCAWSSGQGGRETQYFGPGTRLLVL.

The V and J genes are TRBV13 and TRBJ2-3; no reliable D call. The CDR3 extends over 12 amino acids. Looked up from germline, CDR1 is PRHDT and CDR2 is FYEKMQ (reference sequence). Trimming took 2 bases from V and 4 from J, leaving 4 bases between them. This CDR3 reads CASSLLADTQYF. CDR3 bases: TGTGCCAGCAGCTTACTAGCAGATACGCAGTATTTT.

The chain has TRBV6-5 and TRBJ1-3, with 7 bases fitting TRBD1. The CDR3 totals 14 residues. CDR1 and CDR2 from the germline V gene are MNHEY and SVGAGI. The trim removed 6 bases at V and 0 bases at J, leaving 2 bases unmatched. CDR3 coding DNA: TGTGCCAGCAGCGACAGGGCCTCTGGAAACACCATATATTTT. As protein: CASSDRASGNTIYF.

The table lists this clone with a few counts. The chain combines TRBV2 with TRBJ1-5, with D perhaps TRBD1 (6 bases). There are 14 residues in the CDR3. Per germline, CDR1 SNHLY and CDR2 FYNNEI. The V gene lost 4 bases and the J gene lost 7 bases, with 14 bases spanning the gap. Here the CDR3 DNA reads TGTGCCAGCAGTGTGGAGTCAGGGGAACAGCCCCAGCATTTT. Protein sequence: CASSVESGEQPQHF.

This clone was picked up one time. This rearrangement joins TRBV2 to TRBJ2-3; unclear D gene. CDR3 length: 12 residues. V lost 5 bases and J lost 3, with 6 bases in between. Germline values: CDR1 SNHLY, CDR2 FYNNEI. The CDR3 sequence: CASSLGTDTQYF. CDR3 DNA: TGTGCCAGCAGTCTCGGGACAGATACGCAGTATTTT.

The chain carries TRBV10-3 and TRBJ2-7; 7 nucleotides line up with TRBD1. From germline, CDR1 is ENHRY and CDR2 SYGVKD. Trimming took 10 bases from V and 7 from J; bases not matched to a gene: 13. CDR3 length: 13 residues. CDR3 amino acids: CATKWDSTLEQYF. For the CDR3, the DNA is TGTGCCACCAAATGGGACAGCACTCTGGAGCAGTACTTC.

The rearrangement links TRBV30 to TRBJ1-4; TRBD1 agrees at 11 bases. The V gene's germline CDR1 is GTSNPN and CDR2 SVGIG (reference sequence). The V segment lost 0 bases and the J segment 10 bases; nucleotides outside the gene matches: 4. This CDR3 spans 14 amino acids. The CDR3, as DNA: TGTGCCTGGAGTGTAGGGACAGGGGGTGGAAAACTGTTTTTT. It translates to CAWSVGTGGGKLFF.

This clone came up a few times. This chain uses TRBV27 with TRBJ2-7; no firm D call. The length of the CDR3 is 15 residues. With 5 bases removed from V and 0 bases from J, the gap between germline ends came to 14 bases. The germline V gene encodes CDR1 MNHEY and CDR2 SMNVEV (reference sequence). Here the CDR3 DNA reads TGTGCCAGCAGTCCTCGGACGGAGAGCTCCTACGAGCAGTACTTC. As protein: CASSPRTESSYEQYF.

This clone was seen a single time. The genes are TRBV4-2 and TRBJ2-1, with D perhaps matching TRBD2 (6 bases). Germline loops: CDR1 LGHNA, CDR2 YNFKEQ. The V gene lost 3 bases and the J gene lost 3 bases, with 9 bases spanning the gap. This CDR3 contains 14 residues. CDR3 nucleotides: TGTGCCAGCAGCCAGCGGGGACTCTACAATGAGCAGTTCTTC. Amino acids: CASSQRGLYNEQFF.

J is TRBJ2-1 and V is TRBV5-1, with TRBD1 matching 12 bases. V lost 1 base and J lost 10; bases outside the gene matches: 12. Germline CDR1 SGHRS, CDR2 YFSETQ. The CDR3 has 17 amino acids. The CDR3 coding sequence is TGCGCCAGCAGCTTGCAGGCCGGGACAGGGGGCTATCGGGAGCAGTTCTTC. Residues: CASSLQAGTGGYREQFF.

The rearrangement joins TRBV29-1 to TRBJ2-1; D unclear. The CDR3 sequence is 12 residues long. The V gene's germline CDR1 is SQVTM and CDR2 ANQGSEA. V shed 7 bases and J shed 2 bases, with 9 bases lying between them. DNA of the CDR3: TGCAGCGCCTACAGCCCCTACAATGAGCAGTTCTTC. It codes for CSAYSPYNEQFF.

The table lists this clone with a few counts. This chain uses TRBV7-9 with TRBJ1-5; the D gene is possibly TRBD1 (6 bases). V was shortened by 5 bases and J by 7 bases, with 12 bases between the two germline ends. The CDR3 sequence is 13 residues long. The germline V gene encodes CDR1 SEHNR and CDR2 FQNEAQ (reference sequence). As DNA, the CDR3 is TGTGCCAGCAGCCCAGGACAGAGCCAGCCCCAGCATTTT. Amino acid sequence: CASSPGQSQPQHF.

The V call is TRBV7-3, the J call TRBJ2-2; D is unresolved. Germline V CDR1 and CDR2: SGHTA, FQGTGA. Trimming took off 4 bases at V and 2 bases at J, with 5 bases between the two ends. This CDR3 contains 13 residues. CDR3 coding DNA: TGTGCCAGCAGCTCCTCCAACACCGGGGAGCTGTTTTTT. Its translation: CASSSSNTGELFF.

This chain links TRBV5-6 with TRBJ1-5; 9 bases map to TRBD1. This CDR3 is built from 15 residues. Per the germline V gene, CDR1 is SGHDT and CDR2 is YYEEEE. The V and J ends lost 3 bases and 6 bases, in that order; junction bases with no gene match: 7. The CDR3 DNA sequence: TGTGCCAGCAGCTCCCGGGACAGGGTGTCTCAGCCCCAGCATTTT. This sequence encodes CASSSRDRVSQPQHF.

The table lists this clone with a count of one. This chain uses TRBV2 with TRBJ1-1; D uncertain. CDR1 is SNHLY and CDR2 is FYNNEI in the germline V gene. V was clipped by 5 bases and J by 4 bases, with 14 bases between them. The CDR3 contains 14 residues. CDR3 sequence: CASSRTGRFTEAFF. DNA for the CDR3: TGTGCCAGCAGTCGGACGGGAAGATTCACTGAAGCTTTCTTT.

The chain carries TRBV30 and TRBJ1-4; the match to TRBD1 covers 9 bases. The CDR3 is made up of 16 amino acids. Losses at the gene ends were 1 base for V and 7 bases for J; bases not matched to a gene: 10. CDR1 is GTSNPN, CDR2 SVGIG, per germline (reference sequence). The CDR3 sequence: CAWSEFTGTGFEKLFF. Here the CDR3 DNA reads TGTGCCTGGAGTGAGTTCACCGGGACAGGGTTTGAAAAACTGTTTTTT.